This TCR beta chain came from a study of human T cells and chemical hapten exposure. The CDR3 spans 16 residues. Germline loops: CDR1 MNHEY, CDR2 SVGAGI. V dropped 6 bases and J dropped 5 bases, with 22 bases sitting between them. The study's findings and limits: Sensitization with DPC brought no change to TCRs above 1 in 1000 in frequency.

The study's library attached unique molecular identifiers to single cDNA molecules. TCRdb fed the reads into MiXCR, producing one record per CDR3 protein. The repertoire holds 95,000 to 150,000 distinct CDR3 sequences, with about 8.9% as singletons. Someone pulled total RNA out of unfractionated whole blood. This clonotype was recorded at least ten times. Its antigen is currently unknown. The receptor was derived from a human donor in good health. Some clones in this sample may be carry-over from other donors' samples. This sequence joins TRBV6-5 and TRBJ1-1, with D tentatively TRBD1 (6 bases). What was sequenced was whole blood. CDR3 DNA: TGTGCCAGCAGCCCCAGCCGGTGGGGGGGGGCGACTGAAGCTTTCTTT. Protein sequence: CASSPSRWGGATEAFF.